This TCR beta chain was observed in a study of technical replicates of blood from several donors. This clone showed up just a few times. The CDR3 loop spans 13 amino acids. CDR1 and CDR2 from the germline V gene are ENHRY and SYGVKD. V was clipped by 4 bases and J by 3 bases, with 6 bases between them. Here immunoSEQ multiplex PCR was the method, and the copy in TCRdb shows in-frame clones only, minus some. This sample carries around 80,000 clones, 89% of them seen once, and the ten largest clones take approximately 0.41%. V gene TRBV10-3 combines with J gene TRBJ1-4; D gene uncertain. Sequences were obtained from T cells isolated from PBMCs. The TCR sequence derives from a human donor in good health. The CDR3 here is CAISVIANEKLFF. The DNA of the CDR3 is TGTGCCATCAGTGTAATCGCTAATGAAAAACTGTTTTTT.